This record looks at one TCR beta chain sequence and its context. The antigen is unknown. The CDR3 totals 19 residues. The V gene end was trimmed by 0 bases and the J gene end by 0 bases; junction bases not matched to a gene: 13. Germline lookup yields CDR1 LGHNA and CDR2 YNFKEQ. Use of 60 Vbeta and 13 Jbeta primers characterized the PCR. Sequenced by immunoSEQ multiplex PCR; TCRdb stores in-frame clones only, minus some. The table includes about 160,000 clones, about 71% detected once. The data stem from a study of cytomegalovirus exposure and HLA in healthy donors. Study-level information: An early release of data contained 70 million to 95 million unique TCRs, which came from HLA-typed donors.

Overall study findings and caveats: Indistinguishability led to the exclusion of some V segments, TRBV6-2 and TRBV6-3 included. TCR beta sequences reportedly predicted the HLA-A and HLA-B alleles of most subjects accurately. One cluster of highly shared sequence variants probably arose as a sequencing artifact.

The TCR comes from a man aged 50-60 years in good health and CMV-seronegative. This chain joins TRBV4-2 and TRBJ2-7; 8 bases fit TRBD2. Material: PBMCs. The CDR3 DNA reads as TGTGCCAGCAGCCAAGATGGCTATGTTAGCGGGGTTAGCTCCTACGAGCAGTACTTC. This encodes CASSQDGYVSGVSSYEQYF.